This T cell receptor (beta chain) was observed in a study of vaccination effects on CD4 cells after COVID-19. Background on the study: Median timing of post-vaccine samples was 72 days after the second dose.

To note about this clone: Its matching antigen is unknown.

Expansion of antigen-specific CD4+ T cells with viral peptide pools was carried out by the ViraFEST assay before sequencing. Subsequent to a culture period of about ten days, CD4+ T cells were isolated. The vaccine given was either BNT162b2 or mRNA-1273, in two doses. Peptides at about 10 ug/ml and IL-2 at roughly 9.3 IU/ml were added to more than 1.5 million PBMC per well. In the cultures, half the medium was exchanged for IL-2 medium on days 3 and 7. TCRdb keeps only in-frame clones here, not all; method: immunoSEQ multiplex PCR. This table has some 34,000 clones, 82% appearing once. Germline CDR1 is MDHEN and CDR2 is SYDVKM. V gave up 6 bases and J gave up 4 bases; unmatched junction bases: 2. There are 13 residues in the CDR3.

The sequencing here drew on CD4+ T cells from PBMCs cultured with HCoV-NL63 spike peptides, taken after COVID-19 vaccination. The V gene is TRBV28, the J gene TRBJ1-5, with 8 bases that match TRBD1. The receptor's source is a human donor who received a COVID-19 vaccine. Some clones in this sample may be carry-over from other donors' samples. The CDR3 bases are TGTGCCAGCAGATGGACAGGGAATCAGCCCCAGCATTTT. It yields the protein CASRWTGNQPQHF.